Included here is one T cell receptor beta chain sequence, with context. RNA amounts of about 0.5 to 1 ug underwent reverse transcription with random hexamers. The authors amplified TCR beta CDR3 across 54 Vbeta and 13 Jbeta using immunoSEQ multiplex PCR. One entry per CDR3 protein results from TCRdb running MiXCR on the immunoSEQ multiplex PCR reads. The sample comprises 95,000 to 150,000 distinct CDR3 sequences, 85% to 95% of which are singletons, and around 0.3% rests with the top ten. This entry belongs to a study of CD8 T cells in Susac syndrome. Germline V CDR1 and CDR2: SQVTM, ANQGSEA. The CDR3 is 21 residues long. With V trimmed by 1 base and J by 0 bases, 13 bases remained unmatched. TCR beta sequences were obtained from blood CD8+ and CD4+ T cells. The study used treatment-naive patients who had stable or active relapsing-remitting disease as multiple sclerosis controls. TEMRA cells were enriched by FACS, and CD4+ and CD8+ T cells were negatively isolated.

The J gene is TRBJ2-4, the V gene TRBV29-1; the match to TRBD2 covers 15 bases. Source material: CD8+ T cells from PBMCs. The source is a human donor with multiple sclerosis. CDR3 nucleotides: TGCAGCGTTGAAGGGCCCCGCGGGACTAGCGGGAGGACCTTAGCCAAAAACATTCAGTACTTC. Translated: CSVEGPRGTSGRTLAKNIQYF.